This passage covers 15 T cell receptor beta chains from one sample sequenced in a study of human T cells and chemical hapten exposure. Time point defined: patch test 3, about 24 weeks after DPC sensitization. Specified treatment: therapeutic diphenylcyclopropenone sensitization with weekly scalp DPC. TCRdb called the RACE reads again in MiXCR, with one record for every CDR3 protein. The table has approximately 80,000 distinct CDR3 sequences, 13% seen once; the top ten hold about 5.7%. The input for sequencing was whole blood, taken in connection with sensitization to the hapten diphenylcyclopropenone (DPC). The receptors originated from a woman between 50 and 59 years old with alopecia areata. Some clones in this sample may be carry-over from other donors' samples.

This rearrangement joins TRBV1 to TRBJ2-5; the D segment call TRBD2 is taken from the table without a DNA check. TRBV1 is classified as a pseudogene. The CDR3 is made up of 17 amino acids. The CDR3 is CTSSQDLVGGKQETQYF. CDR3 coding DNA: TGCACCAGCAGCCAAGATCTCGTGGGAGGGAAGCAAGAGACCCAGTACTTC.

The chain employs TRBV29-1 and TRBJ1-5, with a possible D match to TRBD1 (5 bases). V dropped 7 bases and J dropped 3 bases, with 16 bases sitting between them. In germline, CDR1 is SQVTM, CDR2 ANQGSEA. This CDR3 is 14 amino acids long. CDR3 sequence: CSAVTGQVNQPQHF. CDR3 in DNA: TGCAGCGCCGTGACCGGACAAGTCAATCAGCCCCAGCATTTT.

This clonotype was detected ten times or more. J is TRBJ2-3 and V is TRBV5-1, with 9 bases matching TRBD2. Germline trimming cut 0 bases from V and 9 bases from J; bases unmatched to any gene: 5. This CDR3 has 14 residues. The germline V gene encodes CDR1 SGHRS and CDR2 YFSETQ. The CDR3 nucleotides read TGCGCCAGCAGCTTGGAGGTAGCGGGAGCCACGCAGTATTTT. This encodes CASSLEVAGATQYF.

J is TRBJ1-4 and V is TRBV7-9, with D unresolved. Germline V gene sequence: CDR1 SEHNR, CDR2 FQNEAQ (reference sequence). This CDR3 comprises 16 residues. V was shortened by 0 bases and J by 7 bases, with 15 bases between the two germline ends. CDR3 nucleotides: TGTGCCAGCAGCTTAGCGCTCGGGAGGAATATTGAAAAACTGTTTTTT. The encoded protein is CASSLALGRNIEKLFF.

The sample holds a few counts of this clonotype. The chain employs TRBV6-5 and TRBJ1-3, with D hard to call. Trimming removed 7 bases at V and 2 bases at J, with 15 bases between. CDR3 length: 15 residues. Germline-derived CDR1 and CDR2 are MNHEY and SVGAGI. CDR3 protein: CASKSTGWAGNTIYF. CDR3 bases: TGTGCCAGCAAGTCGACGGGCTGGGCTGGAAACACCATATATTTT.

This clonotype was seen at least ten times. The chain uses TRBV7-9 and TRBJ1-2; 9 bases map to TRBD1. The CDR3 consists of 16 residues. V was pared by 5 bases and J by 8 bases, with 15 bases of the junction left unmatched. Germline V gene lookup returns CDR1 SEHNR and CDR2 FQNEAQ (reference sequence). In nucleotides, the CDR3 is TGTGCCAGCAGCATAACCGGGACAGGGTTGATAAGCGGCTACACCTTC. Translated, it gives CASSITGTGLISGYTF. The entire variable domain, with the rest obtained from reference TRBV7-9 and TRBJ1-2, is as follows: DTGVSQNPRHKITKRGQNVTFRCDPISEHNRLYWYRQTLGQGPEFLTYFQNEAQLEKSRLLSDRFSAERPKGSFSTLEIQRTEQGDSAMYLCASSITGTGLISGYTFGSGTRLTVV.

This clonotype was seen a handful of times. The chain is built from TRBV20-1 and TRBJ1-5; tentatively, D is TRBD1 (6 bases). The CDR3 extends over 13 amino acids. Trimming stripped 7 bases from V and 0 bases from J, with 10 bases between. The V gene's germline CDR1 is DFQATT and CDR2 SNEGSKA (reference sequence). The DNA for the CDR3 is TGCAGTGGCGGACAGAATAGCAATCAGCCCCAGCATTTT. Its protein is CSGGQNSNQPQHF.

This clonotype was observed many times. The chain uses TRBV13 and TRBJ2-7; 12 bases are a match to TRBD1. The CDR3 contains 18 residues. J gave up 9 bases and V 1 base, and 16 bases lay outside the gene matches. The germline V gene encodes CDR1 PRHDT and CDR2 FYEKMQ (reference sequence). The CDR3 nucleotides are TGTGCCAGCAGCTTAGTAGGGGCCCTGGGGACAGGGGGCGATCCGCAGTACTTC. Its translation: CASSLVGALGTGGDPQYF.

CDR3 region: CASSPRAGVDTEAFF. DNA of the CDR3: TGTGCCAGCAGTCCGAGAGCAGGGGTGGACACTGAAGCTTTCTTT. The V and J genes are TRBV28 and TRBJ1-1; D may be TRBD1 (6 bases). V was pared by 5 bases and J by 3 bases, with 16 bases between. The germline V gene has CDR1 MDHEN and CDR2 SYDVKM. The CDR3 loop spans 15 amino acids.

This chain connects TRBV2 to TRBJ2-6, with D possibly TRBD2 on 6 matching bases. The germline V gene encodes CDR1 SNHLY and CDR2 FYNNEI. This CDR3 comprises 17 residues. The V end was cut by 8 bases, the J end by 3 bases, with 20 bases between. This CDR3 reads CASWGLAGSLGANVLTF. CDR3 sequence (DNA): TGTGCCAGCTGGGGACTCGCGGGGTCCCTTGGGGCCAACGTCCTGACTTTC.

This clonotype was seen more than once but under ten times. The J gene is TRBJ1-5, the V gene TRBV2; unclear D gene. Per the germline V gene, CDR1 is SNHLY and CDR2 is FYNNEI. Trimming took 4 bases from V and 4 from J, leaving 5 bases between them. The CDR3 is made up of 12 amino acids. CDR3 residues: CASSGNNQPQHF. DNA of the CDR3: TGTGCCAGCAGTGGGAATAATCAGCCCCAGCATTTT. The full variable domain, rest sourced from reference TRBV2 and TRBJ1-5, is EPEVTQTPSHQVTQMGQEVILRCVPISNHLYFYWYRQILGQKVEFLVSFYNNEISEKSEIFDDQFSVERPDGSNFTLKIRSTKLEDSAMYFCASSGNNQPQHFGDGTRLSIL.

This clonotype was seen a handful of times. This chain links TRBV12-3 or TRBV12-4 with TRBJ1-6; the D gene is possibly TRBD1 (5 bases). Trimming removed 7 bases at V and 8 bases at J, with 12 bases between. This CDR3 has 13 amino acids. Here the CDR3 DNA reads TGTGCCAGCACCCGGGACGGAGATTCACCCCTCCACTTT. This gives the protein CASTRDGDSPLHF.

This clonotype appeared many times. The chain uses TRBV3-1 and TRBJ2-1, with D tentatively TRBD1 (6 bases). The germline V and J ends were trimmed by 0 bases and 10 bases, with 13 bases remaining between them. Germline CDR1 reads LGHDT; CDR2 reads YNNKEL (reference sequence). The CDR3 contains 14 residues. CDR3 protein: CASSQDLGTYEQFF. As DNA, the CDR3 is TGTGCCAGCAGCCAAGATCTGGGGACATACGAGCAGTTCTTC.

CDR3 protein: CASSLLLPTGSWKLFF. CDR3 DNA: TGTGCCAGCAGTTTATTGTTGCCGACAGGGTCATGGAAACTGTTTTTT. The chain couples TRBV27 to TRBJ1-4; 7 bases match TRBD1. CDR3 length: 16 amino acids. V gave up 1 base and J gave up 11 bases; unmatched junction bases: 13. Germline V gene sequence: CDR1 MNHEY, CDR2 SMNVEV (reference sequence).

This clonotype was recorded at least ten times. V gene TRBV29-1 combines with J gene TRBJ2-5; the D is unclear. CDR1 and CDR2 (germline): SQVTM, ANQGSEA. There are 12 residues in the CDR3. The V and J ends lost 4 bases and 2 bases respectively, with 8 bases between them. Here the CDR3 DNA reads TGCAGCGTTGGGAAGTCACAAGAGACCCAGTACTTC. Amino acid sequence: CSVGKSQETQYF.